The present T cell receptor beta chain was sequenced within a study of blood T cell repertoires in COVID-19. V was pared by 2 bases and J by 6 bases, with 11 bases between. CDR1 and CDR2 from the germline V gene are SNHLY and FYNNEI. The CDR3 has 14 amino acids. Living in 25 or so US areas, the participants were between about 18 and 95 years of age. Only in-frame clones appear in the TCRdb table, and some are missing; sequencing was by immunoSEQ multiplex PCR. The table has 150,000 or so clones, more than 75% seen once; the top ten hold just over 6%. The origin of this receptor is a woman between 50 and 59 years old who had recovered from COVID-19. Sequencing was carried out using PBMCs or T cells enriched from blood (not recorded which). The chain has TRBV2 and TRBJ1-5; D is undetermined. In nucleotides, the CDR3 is TGTGCCAGCAGTGAACGAACAGCCTCTCAGCCCCAGCATTTT. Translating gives CASSERTASQPQHF.